The source of this T cell receptor (beta chain) is a study of shared clonotypes between healthy human individuals. At the level of the study: CD4 naive cells filled three plates per donor, CD4 memory three, CD8 naive two and CD8 memory one.

With regard to this clone: Its antigen is currently unknown.

General observations from the study: The study drew on few donors, limiting represented genetic and exposure-history diversity.

Method: immunoSEQ multiplex PCR; TCRdb's copy keeps in-frame clones and lacks some. The sample records 1.5 million to 1.9 million clones, roughly 98% being singletons. CDR1 is SGHDT and CDR2 is YYEEEE in the germline V gene. CDR3 length equals 11 residues. V was trimmed by 1 base and J by 7 bases, leaving 2 bases between them. This chain links TRBV5-6 with TRBJ2-2; D call uncertain. The TCR sequence derives from a man aged 25-45 years in good health. Specimen: naive CD4+ T cells sorted from blood. The subset is: CD45RA+ positively selected. CDR3 nucleotides: TGTGCCAGCAGCTTGATCGGGGAGCTGTTTTTT. Translation gives CASSLIGELFF.